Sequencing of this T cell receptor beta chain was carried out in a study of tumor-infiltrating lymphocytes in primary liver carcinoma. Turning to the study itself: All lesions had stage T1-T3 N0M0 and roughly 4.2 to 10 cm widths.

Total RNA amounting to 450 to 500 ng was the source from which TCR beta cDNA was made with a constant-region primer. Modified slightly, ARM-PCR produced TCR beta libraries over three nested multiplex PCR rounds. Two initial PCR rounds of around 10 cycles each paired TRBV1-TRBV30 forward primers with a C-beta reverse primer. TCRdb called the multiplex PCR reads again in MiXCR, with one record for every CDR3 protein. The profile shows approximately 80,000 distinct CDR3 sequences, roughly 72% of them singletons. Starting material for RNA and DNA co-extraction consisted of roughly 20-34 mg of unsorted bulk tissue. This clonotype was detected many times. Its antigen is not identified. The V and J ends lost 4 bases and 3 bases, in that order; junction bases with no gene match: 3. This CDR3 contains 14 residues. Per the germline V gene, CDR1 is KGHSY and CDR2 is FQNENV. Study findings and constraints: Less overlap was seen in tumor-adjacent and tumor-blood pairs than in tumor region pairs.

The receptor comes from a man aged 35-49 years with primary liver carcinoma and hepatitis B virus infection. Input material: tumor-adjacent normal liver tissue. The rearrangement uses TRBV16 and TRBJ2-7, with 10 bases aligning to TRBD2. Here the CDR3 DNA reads TGTGCCAGCAGCCCCGGACTAGCGGTCTACGAGCAGTACTTC. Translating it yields CASSPGLAVYEQYF.